The clone carrying this TCR beta chain was counted between two and nine times. Antigen unknown. From germline, CDR1 is DFQATT and CDR2 SNEGSKA (reference sequence). The V and J ends lost 5 bases and 0 bases, in that order; junction bases with no gene match: 9. CDR3 length equals 15 residues. The data belong to a study of T cells after yellow fever vaccination. As for the study in general: Low-cell-number fractions were prepared with SMART-Seq v4 Ultra Low Input.

Overall study findings and caveats: Most clones from primary vaccination were detected again post-booster (96% CD4, about 88% CD8).

A process of 5'RACE template switching, which added a universal primer site and UMIs, was used to make TCR cDNA. TCRdb reprocessed the 5' RACE reads via MiXCR and lists one record per CDR3 protein. The sample consists of a few hundred thousand distinct CDR3 sequences, 19% of them appearing once. V is TRBV20-1 and J is TRBJ2-7, with TRBD1 matching 8 bases. This specimen consisted of PBMCs, obtained 15 days after the yellow fever booster vaccination. This TCR was sampled from a young man who received the YFV17D yellow fever vaccine. The CDR3 sequence: CSAYDWTGSSYEQYF. As DNA, the CDR3 is TGCAGTGCTTATGATTGGACAGGGAGCTCCTACGAGCAGTACTTC.